The 24 T cell receptor beta chains in this list originate from one sample, sequenced in a study of blood T cell repertoires in COVID-19 (dated by TCRdb to the early 2020s). The library was made by the immunoSEQ multiplex PCR assay. Not all clones reach the TCRdb copy of this immuneACCESS table, which keeps in-frame sequences only. Checked studies attribute under half of the gap to unresolved V genes and leave the rest unexplained. The sample table holds 220,000 or so clones, of which nearly 90% were seen once. The ten most abundant clones make up about 14% of the sample. Sample: PBMCs or T cells enriched from blood (not recorded which). All receptors come from a man in his thirties or forties who had been exposed to COVID-19.

For the CDR3, the DNA is TGTGCCTGGAGTTATACCGGGACACCGAATTCACCCCTCCACTTT. This gives the protein CAWSYTGTPNSPLHF. This chain links TRBV30 with TRBJ1-6; possible D gene TRBD1, 6 bases. The germline V gene has CDR1 GTSNPN and CDR2 SVGIG (reference sequence). The germline V and J ends were trimmed by 2 bases and 7 bases, with 15 bases remaining between them. The CDR3 length is 15 residues.

The chain combines TRBV4-2 with TRBJ2-1; TRBD2 matches at 10 bases. The ends lost 3 bases at V and 4 bases at J; junction bases unmatched: 3. This CDR3 has 15 amino acids. CDR1 and CDR2 from the germline V gene are LGHNA and YNFKEQ. In DNA, the CDR3 is TGTGCCAGCAGCCAGAGGACTAGCGGATACAATGAGCAGTTCTTC. Translated: CASSQRTSGYNEQFF.

The V call is TRBV5-1, the J call TRBJ2-7; tentatively, D is TRBD2 (6 bases). V lost 4 bases, J lost 3 bases, and 17 bases lay in between. This CDR3 contains 15 residues. Looked up from germline, CDR1 is SGHRS and CDR2 is YFSETQ. The CDR3: CASSLTSGTLYEQYF. CDR3 DNA: TGCGCCAGCAGCCTGACTTCAGGGACTCTCTACGAGCAGTACTTC.

CDR3 region: CASSLGSAGSYNEQFF. The DNA of the CDR3 is TGTGCCAGCAGCTTAGGTTCAGCGGGCTCCTACAATGAGCAGTTCTTC. V and J are TRBV7-2 and TRBJ2-1; TRBD2 might be the D (6 bases). V was trimmed by 1 base and J by 0 bases, leaving 10 bases between them. Per germline, CDR1 SGHTA and CDR2 FQGNSA. The CDR3 is made up of 16 amino acids.

The chain carries TRBV19 and TRBJ1-3; TRBD1 aligns across 9 bases. The CDR3 runs 15 residues. Losses at the gene ends were 9 bases for V and 4 bases for J; bases not matched to a gene: 10. The germline V gene has CDR1 LNHDA and CDR2 SQIVND (reference sequence). CDR3 bases: TGTGCCAGCATCCTGGGGACAGGGTACGGAAACACCATATATTTT. Translated: CASILGTGYGNTIYF.

The chain recombines TRBV28 with TRBJ2-3, with a tentative D call TRBD1 (6 bases). This CDR3 has 14 amino acids. Trimming removed 2 bases at V and 0 bases at J, with 6 bases between. Per germline, CDR1 MDHEN and CDR2 SYDVKM. CDR3 loop: CASSLGQSTDTQYF. The CDR3 DNA is TGTGCCAGCAGTTTAGGACAGAGCACAGATACGCAGTATTTT. The variable domain in full, with the rest retrieved from reference TRBV28 and TRBJ2-3, is DVKVTQSSRYLVKRTGEKVFLECVQDMDHENMFWYRQDPGLGLRLIYFSYDVKMKEKGDIPEGYSVSREKKERFSLILESASTNQTSMYLCASSLGQSTDTQYFGPGTRLTVL.

The chain has TRBV19 and TRBJ2-5, with a possible D match to TRBD2 (6 bases). V dropped 7 bases and J dropped 5 bases, with 20 bases sitting between them. This CDR3 comprises 15 residues. Germline V gives CDR1 LNHDA, CDR2 SQIVND (reference sequence). The CDR3 reads CASTGLGGAMETQYF. The CDR3 region has the DNA TGTGCCAGTACGGGTCTGGGGGGAGCCATGGAGACCCAGTACTTC.

This clone was counted only a few times. CDR3 coding DNA: TGTGCCAGCAGCCTACGACTAGCGGGGCCAGATACGCAGTATTTT. Amino acid sequence: CASSLRLAGPDTQYF. The chain employs TRBV4-2 and TRBJ2-3; 11 nucleotides line up with TRBD2. With V trimmed by 4 bases and J by 4 bases, 4 bases remained unmatched. The germline V gene has CDR1 LGHNA and CDR2 YNFKEQ. This CDR3 has 15 residues.

J is TRBJ1-6 and V is TRBV6-5, with TRBD1 matching over 7 bases. CDR3 length equals 14 residues. Looked up from germline, CDR1 is MNHEY and CDR2 is SVGAGI. J was trimmed by 8 bases and V by 6 bases; bases with no gene match: 7. The CDR3 here is CASRPPGQYSPLHF. The CDR3 DNA is TGTGCCAGCAGGCCCCCGGGACAGTATTCACCCCTCCACTTT.

V is TRBV5-1 and J is TRBJ2-7; 9 nucleotides line up with TRBD1. Per germline, CDR1 SGHRS and CDR2 YFSETQ. The V and J ends lost 4 bases and 4 bases, in that order; junction bases with no gene match: 9. CDR3 length: 15 residues. For the CDR3, the DNA is TGCGCCAGCAGCAAAGAGGGACAGGGAAAGTACGAGCAGTACTTC. Its protein is CASSKEGQGKYEQYF.

This clone appeared once. This chain joins TRBV5-4 and TRBJ1-6, with a possible D match to TRBD1 (6 bases). This CDR3 comprises 15 residues. Germline V gene lookup returns CDR1 SGHNT and CDR2 YYREEE (reference sequence). The V end lost 3 bases, the J end lost 5 bases, and 12 bases lay between the germline ends. Here the CDR3 DNA reads TGTGCCAGCAGCTCGGGACACCAAAATAATTCACCCCTCCACTTT. Translating gives CASSSGHQNNSPLHF. The whole variable domain, remainder taken from reference TRBV5-4 and TRBJ1-6, is ETGVTQSPTHLIKTRGQQVTLRCSSQSGHNTVSWYQQALGQGPQFIFQYYREEENGRGNFPPRFSGLQFPNYSSELNVNALELDDSALYLCASSSGHQNNSPLHFGNGTRLTVT.

V is TRBV4-2 and J is TRBJ2-1; the match to TRBD2 covers 10 bases. V lost 4 bases, J lost 6 bases, and 6 bases stayed unmatched. Germline loops: CDR1 LGHNA, CDR2 YNFKEQ. The CDR3 is 15 amino acids. CDR3 sequence reads: CASSRGTSEINEQFF. The CDR3 DNA sequence: TGTGCCAGCAGCCGTGGGACTAGCGAAATCAATGAGCAGTTCTTC.

The table lists this clone with a few counts. The V and J genes are TRBV20-1 and TRBJ2-7; 8 bases match TRBD2. Germline CDR1 is DFQATT and CDR2 is SNEGSKA (reference sequence). Germline trimming cut 3 bases from V and 0 bases from J; bases unmatched to any gene: 7. The CDR3 is made up of 15 amino acids. The CDR3 DNA is TGCAGTGCTAGTGAGAGGCGGGGGGCCTCCTACGAGCAGTACTTC. This sequence encodes CSASERRGASYEQYF.

This chain links TRBV6-5 with TRBJ2-7; D might be TRBD2 (7 bases). Trimming removed 2 bases from V and 9 bases from J, with 20 bases in between. The germline V gene has CDR1 MNHEY and CDR2 SVGAGI. CDR3 length: 15 amino acids. CDR3 protein: CASSYGTGGSLGQYF. The CDR3, as DNA: TGTGCCAGCAGTTACGGGACGGGGGGCTCCCTTGGGCAGTACTTC.

The chain uses TRBV5-1 and TRBJ2-3; 10 nucleotides line up with TRBD2. J gave up 2 bases and V 1 base, and 4 bases lay outside the gene matches. The germline V gene encodes CDR1 SGHRS and CDR2 YFSETQ. The CDR3 loop spans 16 amino acids. The CDR3 sequence is CASSLTSGANTDTQYF. The CDR3 coding sequence is TGCGCCAGCAGCTTGACTAGCGGGGCTAACACAGATACGCAGTATTTT.

The chain is built from TRBV18 and TRBJ1-2; perhaps TRBD1 as D (6 bases). Germline V gene sequence: CDR1 KGHSH, CDR2 LQKENI. V lost 2 bases to trimming and J lost 4 bases, with 14 bases between them. The CDR3 loop spans 15 amino acids. CDR3 in DNA: TGTGCCAGCTCACCAGTTTTGGGGACACGCTATGGCTACACCTTC. Amino acid sequence: CASSPVLGTRYGYTF.

The V gene is TRBV19, the J gene TRBJ2-3, with D tentatively TRBD1 (6 bases). V was cut by 4 bases and J by 6 bases, with 14 bases left in between. The CDR3 spans 14 residues. The germline CDR1 and CDR2 sequences are LNHDA and SQIVND (reference sequence). The CDR3 sequence: CASSSITGPDTQYF. In nucleotides, the CDR3 is TGTGCCAGTAGTAGCATAACAGGGCCCGATACGCAGTATTTT. Filled out from reference TRBV19 and TRBJ2-3, the complete variable domain reads DGGITQSPKYLFRKEGQNVTLSCEQNLNHDAMYWYRQDPGQGLRLIYYSQIVNDFQKGDIAEGYSVSREKKESFPLTVTSAQKNPTAFYLCASSSITGPDTQYFGPGTRLTVL.

V usage is TRBV5-1 and J usage is TRBJ2-1, with 9 positions matching TRBD2. Unmatched junction bases numbered 13, after V lost 0 bases and J lost 9 bases. The CDR3 is 17 residues long. The germline gives CDR1 SGHRS, CDR2 YFSETQ. The CDR3 reads CASSLASGVMIAVEQFF. In nucleotides, the CDR3 is TGCGCCAGCAGCTTGGCTAGCGGGGTGATGATCGCGGTTGAGCAGTTCTTC.

J is TRBJ2-5 and V is TRBV10-2; D unclear. Germline V lookup: CDR1 WSHSY, CDR2 SAAADI. The CDR3 consists of 11 residues. V lost 5 bases and J lost 5, with 6 bases in between. The CDR3 DNA reads TGCGCCAGCAGTTTCCGGGAGACCCAGTACTTC. Its protein product is CASSFRETQYF.

This clone was observed a single time. The V gene is TRBV13, the J gene TRBJ1-3; D possibly corresponds to TRBD1 (6 bases). The CDR3 extends over 15 amino acids. V lost 3 bases and J 2 bases, leaving 11 bases between the germline ends. The germline CDR1 and CDR2 sequences are PRHDT and FYEKMQ (reference sequence). The DNA for the CDR3 is TGTGCCAGCAGCTTTTACAGGGAAACTGGAAACACCATATATTTT. It specifies CASSFYRETGNTIYF.

The V call is TRBV18, the J call TRBJ1-5; 10 nucleotides agree with TRBD1. Trimming cost V 5 bases and J 0 bases; bases outside gene matches: 10. The CDR3 totals 18 residues. CDR1 is KGHSH and CDR2 is LQKENI in the germline V gene. The DNA for the CDR3 is TGTGCCAGCTCATCCGGGACAGGGGTTGGGGTTAGCAATCAGCCCCAGCATTTT. This sequence encodes CASSSGTGVGVSNQPQHF. Together with reference TRBV18 and TRBJ1-5, the CDR3 gives the full variable domain: NAGVMQNPRHLVRRRGQEARLRCSPMKGHSHVYWYRQLPEEGLKFMVYLQKENIIDESGMPKERFSAEFPKEGPSILRIQQVVRGDSAAYFCASSSGTGVGVSNQPQHFGDGTRLSIL.

This clone has only one observation. The CDR3 nucleotides read TGTGCCAGCAGCTTGCTCGTGGGGAGGGCTTTCTTT. Translated, it gives CASSLLVGRAFF. This chain connects TRBV5-4 to TRBJ1-1; no clear D. The CDR3 is made up of 12 amino acids. From germline, CDR1 is SGHNT and CDR2 YYREEE (reference sequence). Trimming left V 1 base short and J 11 bases short, with 12 bases between.

V gene TRBV7-3 combines with J gene TRBJ1-1; unclear D gene. Looked up from germline, CDR1 is SGHTA and CDR2 is FQGTGA. V was trimmed by 2 bases and J by 10 bases, leaving 14 bases between them. The CDR3 runs to 13 residues. CDR3 sequence (DNA): TGTGCCAGCAGCTTAGACAACTCCCGAAGAGCTTTCTTT. Translated: CASSLDNSRRAFF.

This clone appeared a single time. The CDR3 is CASSGGGQPQHF. CDR3 DNA: TGTGCCAGCAGTGGGGGGGGTCAGCCCCAGCATTTT. This chain links TRBV5-4 with TRBJ1-5; a weak D match, TRBD1 (5 bases). CDR3 length: 12 amino acids. Trimming removed 5 bases at V and 6 bases at J, with 9 bases between. Germline CDR1 reads SGHNT; CDR2 reads YYREEE (reference sequence).